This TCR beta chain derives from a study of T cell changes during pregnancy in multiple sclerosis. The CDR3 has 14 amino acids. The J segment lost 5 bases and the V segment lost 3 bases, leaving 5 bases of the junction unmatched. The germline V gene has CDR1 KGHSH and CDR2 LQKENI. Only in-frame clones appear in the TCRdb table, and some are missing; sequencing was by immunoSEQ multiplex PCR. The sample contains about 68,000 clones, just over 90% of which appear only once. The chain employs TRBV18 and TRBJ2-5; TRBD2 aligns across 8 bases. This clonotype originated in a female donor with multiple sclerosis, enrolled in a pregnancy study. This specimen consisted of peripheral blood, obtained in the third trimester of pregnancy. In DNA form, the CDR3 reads TGTGCCAGCTCACCGGCGGGAGGAATGGAGACCCAGTACTTC. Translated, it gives CASSPAGGMETQYF.